This T cell receptor (beta chain) was sequenced in a study of shared clonotypes between healthy human individuals. Some clones are missing from TCRdb's copy, which holds only in-frame ones; the method was immunoSEQ multiplex PCR. The data hold roughly 1,100,000 clones, with around 75% observed a single time. The V gene's germline CDR1 is SGHKS and CDR2 YYEKEE (reference sequence). This CDR3 spans 17 amino acids. The J segment lost 9 bases and the V segment lost 0 bases, leaving 10 bases of the junction unmatched. This chain joins TRBV5-5 and TRBJ1-6, with 9 bases lining up with TRBD1. The sample consisted of memory CD4+ T cells sorted from blood. The sample's subset: CD45RA-negative fraction. The TCR sequence derives from a young man in good health. Here the CDR3 DNA reads TGTGCCAGCAGCTTGGTTTTCGGGACAGGGACATCTTCACCCCTCCACTTT. This codes for CASSLVFGTGTSSPLHF.